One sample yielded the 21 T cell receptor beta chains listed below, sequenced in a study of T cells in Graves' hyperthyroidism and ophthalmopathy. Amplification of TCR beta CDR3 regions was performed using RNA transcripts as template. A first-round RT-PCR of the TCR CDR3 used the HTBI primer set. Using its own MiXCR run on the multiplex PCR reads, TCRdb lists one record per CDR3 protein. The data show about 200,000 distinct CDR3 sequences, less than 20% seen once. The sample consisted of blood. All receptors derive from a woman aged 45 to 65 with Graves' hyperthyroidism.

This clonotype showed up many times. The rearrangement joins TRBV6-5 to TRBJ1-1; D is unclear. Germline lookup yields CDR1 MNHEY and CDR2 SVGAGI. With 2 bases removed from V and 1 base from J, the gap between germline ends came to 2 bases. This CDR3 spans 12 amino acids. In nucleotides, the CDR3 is TGTGCCAGCAGTTACCGGAACACTGAAGCTTTCTTT. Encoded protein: CASSYRNTEAFF.

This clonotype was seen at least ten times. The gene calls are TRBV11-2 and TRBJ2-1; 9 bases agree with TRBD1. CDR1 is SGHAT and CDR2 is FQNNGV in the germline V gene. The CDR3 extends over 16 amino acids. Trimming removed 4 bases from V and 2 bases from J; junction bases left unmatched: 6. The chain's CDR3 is CASSSSYRGPYNEQFF. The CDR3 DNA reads TGTGCCAGCAGCTCAAGTTACAGGGGGCCCTACAATGAGCAGTTCTTC.

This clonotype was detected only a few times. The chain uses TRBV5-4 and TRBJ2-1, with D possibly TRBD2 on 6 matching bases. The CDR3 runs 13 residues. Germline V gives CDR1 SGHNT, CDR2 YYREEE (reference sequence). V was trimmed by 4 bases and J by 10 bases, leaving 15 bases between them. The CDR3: CASSRDSNPEQFF. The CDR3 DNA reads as TGTGCCAGCAGCCGGGACTCCAACCCCGAGCAGTTCTTC.

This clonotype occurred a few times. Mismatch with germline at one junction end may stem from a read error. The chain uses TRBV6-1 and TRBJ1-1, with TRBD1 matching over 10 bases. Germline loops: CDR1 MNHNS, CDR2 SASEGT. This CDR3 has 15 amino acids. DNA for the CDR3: TGTGCCAGCAGTGAGCCGGGACAGGGGAACACTGAAACTTTCTTT. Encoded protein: CASSEPGQGNTETFF.

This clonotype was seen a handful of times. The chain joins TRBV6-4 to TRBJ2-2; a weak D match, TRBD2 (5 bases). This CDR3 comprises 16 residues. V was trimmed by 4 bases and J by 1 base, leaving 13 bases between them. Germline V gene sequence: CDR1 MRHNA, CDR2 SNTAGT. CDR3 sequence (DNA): TGTGCCAGCAGTGGGAGAGGGAGTCGGAACACCGGGGAGCTGTTTTTT. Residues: CASSGRGSRNTGELFF.

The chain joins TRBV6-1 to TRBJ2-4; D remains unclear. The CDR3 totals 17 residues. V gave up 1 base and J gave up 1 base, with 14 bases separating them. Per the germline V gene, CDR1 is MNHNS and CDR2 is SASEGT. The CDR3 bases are TGTGCCAGCAGTGAAGGGGATAAGGGATGGGCCAAAAACATTCAGTACTTC. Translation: CASSEGDKGWAKNIQYF.

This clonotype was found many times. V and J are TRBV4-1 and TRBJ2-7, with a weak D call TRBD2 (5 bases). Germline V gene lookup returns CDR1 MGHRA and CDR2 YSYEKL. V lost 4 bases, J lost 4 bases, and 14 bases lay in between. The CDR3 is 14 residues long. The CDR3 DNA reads TGCGCCAGCAGCCGACCCGGACGGGATTACGAGCAGTACTTC. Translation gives CASSRPGRDYEQYF.

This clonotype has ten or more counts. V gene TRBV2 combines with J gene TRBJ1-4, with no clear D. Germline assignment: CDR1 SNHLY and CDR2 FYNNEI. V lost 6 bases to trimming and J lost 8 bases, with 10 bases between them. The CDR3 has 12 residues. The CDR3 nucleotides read TGTGCCAGCAGGAGGGAAGGGGAAAAACTGTTTTTT. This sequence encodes CASRREGEKLFF.

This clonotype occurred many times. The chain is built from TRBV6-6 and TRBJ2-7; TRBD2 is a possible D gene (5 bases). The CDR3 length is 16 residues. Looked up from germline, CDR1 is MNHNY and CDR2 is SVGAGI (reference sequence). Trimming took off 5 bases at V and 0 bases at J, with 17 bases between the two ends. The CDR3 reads CASSLLSSANSYEQYF. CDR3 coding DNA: TGTGCCAGCAGTCTACTCAGTAGCGCGAACTCCTACGAGCAGTACTTC.

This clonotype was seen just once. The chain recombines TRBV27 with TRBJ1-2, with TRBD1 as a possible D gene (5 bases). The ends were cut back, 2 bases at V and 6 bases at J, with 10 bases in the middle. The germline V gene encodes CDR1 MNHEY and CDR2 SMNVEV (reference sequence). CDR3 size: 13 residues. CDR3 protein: CASSLGGFNGYTF. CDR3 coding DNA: TGTGCCAGCAGTTTAGGGGGGTTTAATGGCTACACCTTC.

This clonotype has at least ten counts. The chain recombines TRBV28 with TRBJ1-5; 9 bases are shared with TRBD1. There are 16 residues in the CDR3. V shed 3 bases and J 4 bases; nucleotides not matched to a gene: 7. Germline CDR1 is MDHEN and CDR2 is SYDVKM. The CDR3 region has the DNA TGTGCCAGCAGTTTGACAGGGGGGGTGACGAATCAGCCCCAGCATTTT. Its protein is CASSLTGGVTNQPQHF.

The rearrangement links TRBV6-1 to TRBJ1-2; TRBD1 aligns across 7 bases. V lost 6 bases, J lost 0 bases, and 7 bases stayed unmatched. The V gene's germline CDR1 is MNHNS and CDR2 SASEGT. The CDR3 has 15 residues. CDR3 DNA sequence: TGTGCCAGCAGCAAAGGGACAGCAGCTAACTATGGCTACACCTTC. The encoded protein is CASSKGTAANYGYTF.

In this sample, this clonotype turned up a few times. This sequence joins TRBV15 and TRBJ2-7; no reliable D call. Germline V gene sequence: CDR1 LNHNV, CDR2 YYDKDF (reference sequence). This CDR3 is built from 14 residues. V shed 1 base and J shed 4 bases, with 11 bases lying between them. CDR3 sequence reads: CATSRARSGYEQYF. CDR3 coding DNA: TGTGCCACCAGCAGAGCTAGGTCAGGTTACGAGCAGTACTTC.

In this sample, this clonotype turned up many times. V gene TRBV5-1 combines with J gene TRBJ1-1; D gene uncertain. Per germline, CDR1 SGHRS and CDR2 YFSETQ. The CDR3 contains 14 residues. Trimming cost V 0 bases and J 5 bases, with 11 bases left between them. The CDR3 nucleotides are TGCGCCAGCAGCTTGGGGGGAAAGAGTACTGAAGCTTTCTTT. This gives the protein CASSLGGKSTEAFF.

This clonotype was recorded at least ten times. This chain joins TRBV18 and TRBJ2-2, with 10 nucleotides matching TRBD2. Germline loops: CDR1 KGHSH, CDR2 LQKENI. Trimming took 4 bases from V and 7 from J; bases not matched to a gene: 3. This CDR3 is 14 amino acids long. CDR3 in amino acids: CASSQRLAGGELFF. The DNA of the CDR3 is TGTGCCAGCTCACAAAGACTAGCGGGCGGGGAGCTGTTTTTT.

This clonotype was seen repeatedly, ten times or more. The CDR3 region is CASSPGFNQPQHF. The DNA of the CDR3 is TGTGCCAGCAGTCCAGGGTTCAATCAGCCCCAGCATTTT. This chain joins TRBV28 and TRBJ1-5; possible D gene TRBD1, 5 bases. V lost 5 bases and J 3 bases, leaving 8 bases between the germline ends. Germline V gene sequence: CDR1 MDHEN, CDR2 SYDVKM. The CDR3 has 13 amino acids.

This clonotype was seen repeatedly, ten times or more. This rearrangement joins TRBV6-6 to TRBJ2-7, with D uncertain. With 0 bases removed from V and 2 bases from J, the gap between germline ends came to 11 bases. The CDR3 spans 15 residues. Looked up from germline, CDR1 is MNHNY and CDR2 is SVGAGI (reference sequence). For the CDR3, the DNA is TGTGCCAGCAGTTACTCCCCCTCCCGGCCCTACGAGCAGTACTTC. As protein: CASSYSPSRPYEQYF.

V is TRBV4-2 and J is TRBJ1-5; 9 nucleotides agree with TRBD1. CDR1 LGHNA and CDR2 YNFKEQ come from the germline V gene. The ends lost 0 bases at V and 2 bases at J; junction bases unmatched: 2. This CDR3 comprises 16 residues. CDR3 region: CASSQDRDRGNQPQHF. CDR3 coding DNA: TGTGCCAGCAGCCAAGATAGGGACAGGGGCAATCAGCCCCAGCATTTT.

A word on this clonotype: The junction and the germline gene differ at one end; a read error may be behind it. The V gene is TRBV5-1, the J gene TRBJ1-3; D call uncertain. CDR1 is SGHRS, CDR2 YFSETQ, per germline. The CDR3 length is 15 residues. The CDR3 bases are TGCGCCAGCAGCTTCTCAGTCAGCTCTGGGAACACCATATATTTT. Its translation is CASSFSVSSGNTIYF.

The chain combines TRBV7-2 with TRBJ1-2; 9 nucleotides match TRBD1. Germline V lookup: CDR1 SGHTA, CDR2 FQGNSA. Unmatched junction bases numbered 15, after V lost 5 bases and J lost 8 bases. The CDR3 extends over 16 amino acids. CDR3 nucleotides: TGTGCCAGCAGCCCCGGGGCGGTGGGACAGGGAGGGGGCTACACCTTC. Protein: CASSPGAVGQGGGYTF.

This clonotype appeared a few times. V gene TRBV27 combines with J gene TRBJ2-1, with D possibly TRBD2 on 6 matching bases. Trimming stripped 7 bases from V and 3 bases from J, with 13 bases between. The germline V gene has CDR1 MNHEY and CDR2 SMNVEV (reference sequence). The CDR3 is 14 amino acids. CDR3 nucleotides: TGTGCCAGCAATGAACGGGGACTCTACAATGAGCAGTTCTTC. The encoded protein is CASNERGLYNEQFF.